These T cell receptor beta chains were read from a single sample in a study of OX40 agonist ivuxolimab in advanced cancers. Profiling relied on immunoSEQ multiplex PCR, and the TCRdb table lists in-frame clones only, not all of them. The table has tens of thousands of clones, about 85% seen once; the top ten hold roughly 3.1%. The sequenced sample was CD4+ or CD8+ T cells sorted from blood, obtained in a trial of the OX40 agonist ivuxolimab. The receptors here all came from an adult with an advanced solid tumor such as melanoma, head and neck, liver or kidney cancer. The CDR3 runs from the conserved cysteine through the conserved F or W. Each record gives: V gene, J gene, D gene, clone size, CDR3 protein, CDR3 DNA. A D gene is named only where the DNA matches it firmly. Clone sizes are given selectively: once, few, many, or a class where the clone is expanded.

TRBV5-8	TRBJ1-1	-	-	CASSLARGRTEAFF	TGTGCCAGCAGCTTGGCCCGGGGGCGGACTGAAGCTTTCTTT
TRBV19	TRBJ2-6	-	once	CASSIARGPGANVLTF	TGTGCCAGTAGTATAGCTCGGGGGCCTGGGGCCAACGTCCTGACTTTC
TRBV9	TRBJ2-1	-	-	CASSVSRNYNEQFF	TGTGCCAGCAGCGTCAGTCGGAACTACAATGAGCAGTTCTTC
TRBV29-1	TRBJ1-2	TRBD1	-	CSAEGTGRYGYTF	TGCAGCGCTGAAGGGACAGGGCGCTATGGCTACACCTTC
TRBV11-2	TRBJ1-5	TRBD1	once	CASSPTGGKGNQPQHF	TGTGCCAGCAGCCCGACAGGGGGAAAGGGCAATCAGCCCCAGCATTTT
TRBV7-3	TRBJ1-1	-	-	CASSLMGRYTYTEAFF	TGTGCCAGCAGCTTAATGGGCAGATATACGTACACTGAAGCTTTCTTT
TRBV7-9	TRBJ2-1	-	-	CASSLDSVQFF	TGTGCCAGCAGTCTCGACTCCGTTCAGTTCTTC
TRBV5-4	TRBJ2-5	TRBD1	-	CASSRTGGPQETQYF	TGTGCCAGCAGCCGGACAGGGGGTCCCCAAGAGACCCAGTACTTC
TRBV7-9	TRBJ1-1	-	-	CASSPSGATEAFF	TGTGCCAGCAGCCCGAGCGGGGCCACTGAAGCTTTCTTT
TRBV7-2	TRBJ1-2	-	-	CASSTPGVLWGYTF	TGTGCCAGCAGCACCCCAGGGGTCCTTTGGGGCTACACCTTC
TRBV6-6	TRBJ1-5	-	-	CASSDSIGTIHF	TGTGCCAGCAGTGATAGTATTGGTACGATTCATTTT
TRBV30	TRBJ1-1	-	-	CAWKRGGTTEAFF	TGTGCCTGGAAGAGGGGGGGGACCACTGAAGCTTTCTTT
TRBV5-1	TRBJ2-7	-	-	CASSPAPLQVSSYEQYF	TGCGCCAGCAGCCCAGCCCCCCTACAGGTTAGCTCCTACGAGCAGTACTTC
TRBV4-1	TRBJ2-2	TRBD2	-	CASSQGGLAGVGTGELFF	TGCGCCAGCAGCCAAGGGGGACTAGCGGGAGTCGGGACCGGGGAGCTGTTTTTT
TRBV5-6	TRBJ2-1	-	-	CASSFFRALGVPFF	TGTGCCAGCAGCTTCTTCCGGGCCTTAGGGGTACCGTTCTTC
TRBV29-1	TRBJ1-2	TRBD1	-	CSVEGGQGARIFSGYTF	TGCAGCGTTGAAGGGGGACAGGGGGCGCGGATTTTTAGTGGCTACACCTTC
TRBV7-2	TRBJ2-5	TRBD2	-	CASSLGTSGGETQYF	TGTGCCAGCAGCTTAGGGACTAGCGGGGGGGAGACCCAGTACTTC
TRBV10-3	TRBJ1-5	TRBD1	-	CAIVDRVDQPQHF	TGTGCCATCGTGGACAGGGTGGATCAGCCCCAGCATTTT
TRBV9	TRBJ2-3	-	-	CASSVGPPDTQYF	TGTGCCAGCAGCGTAGGACCCCCAGATACGCAGTATTTT
TRBV7-2	TRBJ1-2	-	once	CASSLGGYYGYTF	TGTGCCAGCAGCCTTGGGGGGTACTATGGCTACACCTTC
TRBV19	TRBJ2-7	-	-	CASSIEGSWADEQYF	TGTGCCAGTAGTATTGAGGGCTCTTGGGCTGACGAGCAGTACTTC
TRBV7-9	TRBJ2-1	-	-	CASSLGAYNEQFF	TGTGCCAGCAGCTTAGGGGCATACAATGAGCAGTTCTTC
TRBV11-3	TRBJ2-3	-	-	CASQMTTSTDTQYF	TGTGCCAGTCAGATGACAACTAGCACAGATACGCAGTATTTT
TRBV5-4	TRBJ2-2	-	-	CASSLRSVHTGELFF	TGTGCCAGCAGCTTGCGGAGCGTTCACACCGGGGAGCTGTTTTTT